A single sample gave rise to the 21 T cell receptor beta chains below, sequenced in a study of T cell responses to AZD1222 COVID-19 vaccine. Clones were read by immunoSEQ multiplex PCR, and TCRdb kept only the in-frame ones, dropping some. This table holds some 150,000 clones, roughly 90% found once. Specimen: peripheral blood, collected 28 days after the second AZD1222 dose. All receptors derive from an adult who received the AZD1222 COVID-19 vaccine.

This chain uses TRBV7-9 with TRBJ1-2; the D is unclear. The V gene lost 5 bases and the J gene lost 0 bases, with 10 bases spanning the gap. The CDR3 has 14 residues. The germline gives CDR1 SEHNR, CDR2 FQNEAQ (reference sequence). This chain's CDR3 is CASSESTANYGYTF. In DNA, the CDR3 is TGTGCCAGCAGCGAATCTACAGCTAACTATGGCTACACCTTC. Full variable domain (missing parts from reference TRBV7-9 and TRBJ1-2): DTGVSQNPRHKITKRGQNVTFRCDPISEHNRLYWYRQTLGQGPEFLTYFQNEAQLEKSRLLSDRFSAERPKGSFSTLEIQRTEQGDSAMYLCASSESTANYGYTFGSGTRLTVV.

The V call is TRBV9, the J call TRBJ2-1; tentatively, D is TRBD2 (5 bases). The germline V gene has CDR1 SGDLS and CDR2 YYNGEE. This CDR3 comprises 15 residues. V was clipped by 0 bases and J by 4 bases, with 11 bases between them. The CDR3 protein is CASSVVGGWYNEQFF. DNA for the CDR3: TGTGCCAGCAGCGTAGTTGGCGGGTGGTACAATGAGCAGTTCTTC.

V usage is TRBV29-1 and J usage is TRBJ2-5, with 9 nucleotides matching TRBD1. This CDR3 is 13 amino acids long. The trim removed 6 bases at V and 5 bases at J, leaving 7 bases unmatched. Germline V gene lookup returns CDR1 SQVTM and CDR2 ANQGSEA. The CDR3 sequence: CSVGTGLSETQYF. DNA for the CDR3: TGCAGCGTGGGGACAGGGCTATCGGAGACCCAGTACTTC. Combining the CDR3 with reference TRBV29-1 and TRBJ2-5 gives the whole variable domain SAVISQKPSRDICQRGTSLTIQCQVDSQVTMMFWYRQQPGQSLTLIATANQGSEATYESGFVIDKFPISRPNLTFSTLTVSNMSPEDSSIYLCSVGTGLSETQYFGPGTRLLVL.

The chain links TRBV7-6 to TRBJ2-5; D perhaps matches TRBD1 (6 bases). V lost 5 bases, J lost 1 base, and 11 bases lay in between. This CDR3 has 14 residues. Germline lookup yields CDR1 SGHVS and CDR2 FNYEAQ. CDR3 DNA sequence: TGTGCCAGCAGCCTAACAGGGTCCCAAGAGACCCAGTACTTC. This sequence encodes CASSLTGSQETQYF.

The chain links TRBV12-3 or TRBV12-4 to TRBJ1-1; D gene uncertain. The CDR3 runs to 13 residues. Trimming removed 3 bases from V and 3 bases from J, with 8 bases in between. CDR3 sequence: CASSFNSHTEAFF. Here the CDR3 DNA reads TGTGCCAGCAGTTTTAACAGCCACACTGAAGCTTTCTTT.

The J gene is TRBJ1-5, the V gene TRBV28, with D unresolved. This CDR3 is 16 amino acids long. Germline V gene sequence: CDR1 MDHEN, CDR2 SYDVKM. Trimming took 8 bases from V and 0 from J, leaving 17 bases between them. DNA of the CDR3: TGTGCCAGCCAAATAATAGACCGGGTTAGCAATCAGCCCCAGCATTTT. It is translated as CASQIIDRVSNQPQHF.

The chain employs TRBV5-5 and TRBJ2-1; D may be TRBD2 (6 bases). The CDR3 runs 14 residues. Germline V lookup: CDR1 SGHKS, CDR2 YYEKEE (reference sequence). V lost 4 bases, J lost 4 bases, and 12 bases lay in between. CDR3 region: CASSMGGGYNEQFF. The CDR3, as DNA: TGTGCCAGCAGCATGGGTGGGGGGTACAATGAGCAGTTCTTC.

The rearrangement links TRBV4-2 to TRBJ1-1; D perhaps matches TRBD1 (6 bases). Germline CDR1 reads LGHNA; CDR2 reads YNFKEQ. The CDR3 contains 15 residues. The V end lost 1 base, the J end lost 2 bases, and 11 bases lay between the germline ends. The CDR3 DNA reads TGTGCCAGCAGCCAAGTTCCAGGGGTCAACACTGAAGCTTTCTTT. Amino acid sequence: CASSQVPGVNTEAFF.

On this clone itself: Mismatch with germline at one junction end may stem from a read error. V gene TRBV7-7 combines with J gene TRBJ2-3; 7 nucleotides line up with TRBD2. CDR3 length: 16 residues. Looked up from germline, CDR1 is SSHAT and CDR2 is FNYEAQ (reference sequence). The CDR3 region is CASSLGGAGAADTQYF. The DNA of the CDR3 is TGTGCTAGCAGCTTAGGCGGGGCGGGAGCTGCAGATACGCAGTATTTT.

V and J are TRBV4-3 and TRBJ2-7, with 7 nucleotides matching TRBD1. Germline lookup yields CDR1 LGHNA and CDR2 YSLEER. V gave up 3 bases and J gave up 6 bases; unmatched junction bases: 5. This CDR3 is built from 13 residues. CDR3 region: CASSHGTGAEQYF. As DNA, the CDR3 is TGCGCCAGCAGCCACGGAACAGGGGCCGAGCAGTACTTC.

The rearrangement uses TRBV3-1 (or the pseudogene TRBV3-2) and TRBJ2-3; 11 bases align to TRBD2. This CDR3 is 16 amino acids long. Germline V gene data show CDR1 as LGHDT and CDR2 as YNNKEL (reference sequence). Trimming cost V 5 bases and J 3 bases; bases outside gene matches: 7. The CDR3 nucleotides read TGTGCCAGCAGCACTACTAGCGGGAGTGTTACAGATACGCAGTATTTT. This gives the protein CASSTTSGSVTDTQYF.

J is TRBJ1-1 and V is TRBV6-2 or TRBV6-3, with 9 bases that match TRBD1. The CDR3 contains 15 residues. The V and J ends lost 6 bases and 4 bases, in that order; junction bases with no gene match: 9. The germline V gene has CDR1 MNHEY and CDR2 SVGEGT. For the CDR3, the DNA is TGTGCCAGCAGCGCACAGGGGGCCCTTGGCACTGAAGCTTTCTTT. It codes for CASSAQGALGTEAFF.

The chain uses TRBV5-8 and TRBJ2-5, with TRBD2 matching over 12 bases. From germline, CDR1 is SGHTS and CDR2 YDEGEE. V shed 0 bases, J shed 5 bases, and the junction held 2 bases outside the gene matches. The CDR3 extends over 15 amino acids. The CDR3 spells CASSLGLAGDETQYF. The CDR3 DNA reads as TGTGCCAGCAGCTTGGGACTAGCGGGAGACGAGACCCAGTACTTC.

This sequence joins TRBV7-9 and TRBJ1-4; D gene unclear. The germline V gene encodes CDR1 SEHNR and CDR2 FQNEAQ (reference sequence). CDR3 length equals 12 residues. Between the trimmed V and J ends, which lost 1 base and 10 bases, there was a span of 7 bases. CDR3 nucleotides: TGTGCCAGCAGCTTAGAGGGCTCAAAACTGTTTTTT. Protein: CASSLEGSKLFF. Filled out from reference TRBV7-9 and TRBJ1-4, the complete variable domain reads DTGVSQNPRHKITKRGQNVTFRCDPISEHNRLYWYRQTLGQGPEFLTYFQNEAQLEKSRLLSDRFSAERPKGSFSTLEIQRTEQGDSAMYLCASSLEGSKLFFGSGTQLSVL.

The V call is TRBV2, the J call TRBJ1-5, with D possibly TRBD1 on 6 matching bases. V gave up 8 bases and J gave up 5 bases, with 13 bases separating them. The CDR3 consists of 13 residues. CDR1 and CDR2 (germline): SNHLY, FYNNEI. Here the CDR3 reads CASQKGGDQPQHF. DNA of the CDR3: TGTGCCAGCCAAAAGGGGGGGGATCAGCCCCAGCATTTT.

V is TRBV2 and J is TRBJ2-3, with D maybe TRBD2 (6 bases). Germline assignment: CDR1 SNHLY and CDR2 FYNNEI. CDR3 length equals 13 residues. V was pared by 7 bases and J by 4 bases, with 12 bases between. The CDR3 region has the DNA TGTGCCAGCAAGAGGGGAGGACCAGATACGCAGTATTTT. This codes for CASKRGGPDTQYF.

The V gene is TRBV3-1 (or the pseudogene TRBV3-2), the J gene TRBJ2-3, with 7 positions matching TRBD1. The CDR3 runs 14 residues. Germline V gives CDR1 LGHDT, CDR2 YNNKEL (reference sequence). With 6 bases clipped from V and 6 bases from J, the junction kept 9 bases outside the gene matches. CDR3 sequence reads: CASSPDRARDTQYF. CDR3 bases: TGTGCCAGCAGTCCCGACAGGGCAAGGGATACGCAGTATTTT.

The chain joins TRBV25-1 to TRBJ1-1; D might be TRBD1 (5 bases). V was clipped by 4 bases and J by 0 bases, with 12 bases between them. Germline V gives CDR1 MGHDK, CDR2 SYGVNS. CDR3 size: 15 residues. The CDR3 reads CASSAGGGLNTEAFF. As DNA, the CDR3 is TGTGCCAGCAGTGCGGGGGGGGGATTGAACACTGAAGCTTTCTTT.

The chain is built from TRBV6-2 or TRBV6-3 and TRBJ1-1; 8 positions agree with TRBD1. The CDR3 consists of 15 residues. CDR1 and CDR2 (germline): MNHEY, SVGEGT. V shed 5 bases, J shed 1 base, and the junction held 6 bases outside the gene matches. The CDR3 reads CASSRQGPPNTEAFF. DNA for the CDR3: TGTGCCAGCAGTCGACAGGGGCCACCGAACACTGAAGCTTTCTTT.

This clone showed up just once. This CDR3 is CASSSGTSEYNEQFF. For the CDR3, the DNA is TGCGCCAGCAGCTCCGGGACTAGCGAATACAATGAGCAGTTCTTC. This chain connects TRBV5-1 to TRBJ2-1; 10 nucleotides agree with TRBD2. The length of the CDR3 is 15 residues. Germline V gives CDR1 SGHRS, CDR2 YFSETQ. The ends lost 3 bases at V and 4 bases at J; junction bases unmatched: 4.

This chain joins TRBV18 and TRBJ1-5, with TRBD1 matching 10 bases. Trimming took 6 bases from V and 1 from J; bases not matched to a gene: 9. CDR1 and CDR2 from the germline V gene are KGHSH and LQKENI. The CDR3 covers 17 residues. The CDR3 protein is CASSPFRDRGSNQPQHF. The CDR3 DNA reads TGTGCCAGCTCTCCCTTCCGGGACAGGGGAAGCAATCAGCCCCAGCATTTT.